This TCR beta chain appears in the sequencing data of a study of cytomegalovirus exposure and HLA in healthy donors (dated by TCRdb to 2016 to 2017). For the study in its entirety: In an earlier analysis of some 610 of the donors, around 300 Gb of sequence data and 100 million or so unique TCR beta sequences from about 179 million T cells were reported. Roughly 300 gigabases of sequencing data and 70 million to 85 million unique TCR sequences were included in an early release covering 550 to 800 HLA-typed donors. Of the approximately 370 genotyped donors, less than 85% were placed in the genetic ancestry cluster associated with self-reported Caucasian donors. The study was designed to test whether signatures of past pathogen exposure could be identified by cataloging public T cell receptors. Using immunosequencing, the study profiled T cell repertoires from some 670 subjects and related those repertoires to cytomegalovirus serostatus. A separate validation cohort of more than 100 different subjects was used in addition to the roughly 620-subject first cohort. The study combined high-throughput TCR immunosequencing, statistical association of individual TCRs with disease status, and machine learning to predict cytomegalovirus infection status. A later analysis re-analyzed previously published TCR beta repertoires from about 730 donors and added high-resolution HLA genotyping to study TCR occurrence patterns. Rather than using new phenotypic data, the later analysis identified candidate immune exposures from TCR beta sequences and from how often those sequences occurred across donors. An earlier analysis of 500 to 650 of the donors applied high-throughput TCR beta sequencing to assess whether each TCR beta V gene segment acted as functional or pseudogenic. Donor age, sex, ethnicity and CMV serostatus were compiled alongside the repertoire data. In a later genetic analysis, genome-wide SNP genotypes for about 55% of the roughly 700 donors were used, and that subset was treated as a discovery cohort. All discovery cohort repertoires had been generated on a single sequencing platform. Class I and class II HLA loci were covered by the typing at four-digit resolution. Typing coverage differed by locus: A, B, C, DRB1 and DQB1 were typed in about 620-630 donors, DQA1 in 500 to 550, DPA1 in 606, and DPB1 in 472. Because of strong linkage in the cohort, a handful of DR-DQ haplotypes were treated as single units for association and clustering. Among some 400 genotyped donors of the cohort, an average of roughly 240,000 unique TCR beta nucleotide sequences were sequenced per donor, roughly 18% of them non-productive.

Deletion took 5 bases off V and 3 bases off J, with a span of 14 bases between the germline ends. For CDR1 and CDR2, the germline V gene lists SNHLY and FYNNEI. Counted from cysteine to phenylalanine, this CDR3 has 15 amino acids. Kept here is only the CDR3 DNA, which spans 45 bases and is read in frame from base 1. Worth noting for this clone: The antigen it recognizes is unknown. No much larger clone is present one base from it, and per-base qualities are unavailable.

The library was prepared using the immunoSEQ multiplex PCR assay. For the multiplex PCR, a mixture combining 60 forward primers for TCR Vbeta segments and 13 reverse primers for TCR Jbeta segments was used. The CDR3 region of rearranged TCR beta genes was amplified from genomic DNA with a multiplex PCR assay. The Illumina HiSeq System was used to sequence the amplified TCR beta libraries as 87-base-pair reads. Concerning the study's data processing: A later analysis counted tens of millions of unique TCR beta chains across the 600 to 850 repertoires, and approximately 11 million of these chains were shared by at least two donors. Raw reads were error-corrected and collapsed into unique sequences with a nearest-neighbor algorithm that merged closely related sequences to remove PCR and sequencing errors. CDR3 sequences were aligned to IMGT reference sequences to assign V, D and J gene segments. For a sequence to be retained, a match of at least six nucleotides was required to both a V gene segment and a J gene segment. Rearrangements were classified as productive when the CDR3 lacked stop codons and remained in frame with V and J, and all other rearrangements were classified as non-productive. Following IMGT convention, CDR3 was defined as the stretch from the second conserved V-encoded cysteine up to the conserved J-encoded phenylalanine. Sequences without an unambiguous match to a single V gene segment were excluded from the earlier analysis of about 600 of the donors. In an earlier analysis of 450 to 750 of the donors, a V segment was called functional when productive rearrangements were above 56.7%, and segregating when the standard deviation between donors exceeded 5%. A statistical classification framework was built for diagnosing cytomegalovirus status from the catalog of TCR beta chain sequences. In a later analysis, TCR nucleotide sequences were compared against IMGT/GENE-DB human TR gene sequences so that V and J genes could be assigned. In a later analysis, CDR3 sequences and most-parsimonious VDJ recombination scenarios were assigned using the TCRdist pipeline. A later analysis defined each TCR beta chain by its CDR3 amino acid sequence plus V-gene family, and excluded reads lacking a unique V-gene family. To address suspected cross-contamination and a sequencing artifact, a later analysis removed roughly 640 highly shared, low-generation-probability nucleotide sequences. A later analysis calculated a clonal expansion index for each public chain from normalized within-repertoire ranks of inferred template counts. A later analysis computed generation probabilities with a VDJ recombination model fitted to out-of-frame rearrangements, and checked the results against IGoR. In a later analysis, hypergeometric tests were used to score TCR-TCR, TCR-HLA and TCR-CMV co-occurrence, with a repertoire-size bias correction applied to TCR pairs. To estimate false discovery rates, a later analysis permuted the HLA or CMV assignments 20 times. In a later analysis, co-occurring TCRs were grouped with DBSCAN, and TCRdist sequence similarity was added when clustering was performed within HLA-allele-positive subsets. Repertoires with fewer than 30,000 or more than 120,000 public chains, plus five repertoires with anomalous nucleotide sharing, were excluded from co-occurrence clustering. The table comes from immuneACCESS by way of TCRdb, which keeps in-frame sequences with V and J called. Part of the clones is missing from these tables; in studies checked, under half for an unresolved V gene and the rest for unknown reasons. That table furnishes V, J and clone size, whereas the DNA furnished D and trimming. For this sample the table gives about 130,000 clones, of which approximately 80% were detected only once. Jointly, the top ten make up approximately 5.6% of the sample.

General study outcomes and caveats: According to a later analysis, TCR association rates differed among HLA loci, with DRB1 alleles showing the most associated TCRs and HLA-C alleles showing the fewest. Because counts were too low, approximately 15 rarely observed V segments, including chromosome 9 orphons, were excluded from the earlier analysis of roughly 580 of the donors. V-gene and J-gene trimming of TCR beta chains was associated with a missense DCLRE1C variant in a later genetic analysis, and the association was replicated in an independent cohort. In a later analysis, most CMV-associated TCR beta chains were found to appear HLA-restricted, with HLA associations seemingly driven largely by CMV exposure. Some IMGT-functional V segments, including TRBV6-2 and TRBV6-3, could not be told apart with the 87-base-pair reads, so those segments were excluded. The classifier was reported to diagnose cytomegalovirus status with high specificity and sensitivity in both the original cohort and the validation cohort. Sequencing depth was assumed to be roughly uniform across donors in the presence/absence analyses, though that assumption may not hold. Most TCR sequences were seen in very few donors, while some public TCRs were found in many individuals. Compared with equally common non-associated chains, HLA-associated TCR beta chains in a later analysis were more clonally expanded and had lower generation probabilities. Specific HLA alleles were associated with over 15,000 TCR beta sequences at a false discovery rate of 0.05 in a later analysis. Immune exposure information for the cohort was limited to CMV serostatus. The authors suggested that the approach could potentially be generalized to other disease states and immunological phenotypes. In a later genetic analysis, fewer N-insertions in productive TCRs were reported among donors in an Asian-associated ancestry cluster than the approximately 710-donor mean. A later analysis reported that several top co-occurrence clusters appeared linked to parvovirus B19, influenza, CMV and Epstein-Barr virus. Because HLA typing was unavailable for some donors at each locus, only the typed subset was used in association tests. A group of highly shared sequence variants was considered likely to be a technical artifact of the sequencing pipeline. Three of the identified cytomegalovirus-associated TCR beta chains were confirmed in vitro to be specific for cytomegalovirus antigens. An earlier analysis of approximately 590 of the donors showed that most TCR beta V segments appeared in productive rearrangements either about 90% or about 30% of the time, which broadly matched IMGT annotations. The cohort was sequenced for TCR beta chains only, and without alpha or paired-chain data the features that could be detected were limited. The study listed 150 to 200 TCR beta chains as associated with cytomegalovirus. A further reported finding was that TCR beta sequences accurately predicted the HLA-A and HLA-B alleles for most subjects in the first cohort. When HLA alleles, especially DR and DQ, strongly co-occurred, attributing TCR associations to individual alleles was difficult. Linkage disequilibrium might explain the correlated functional status among segregating V segments, but an unknown experimental factor could not be ruled out.

The cohort comprised fewer than 750 healthy bone marrow donors. All cohort members were sampled while nominally healthy, although unrecorded immune exposures were likely present. The donor was CMV seropositive and belonged to the group of about 290 seropositive cohort members. Every donor gave a peripheral blood sample, and the peripheral blood mononuclear cells from that sample were used for TCR beta sequencing. Genomic DNA extraction from the blood cell samples was performed with the Qiagen DNeasy Blood Extraction Kit. Sequenced sample: PBMCs. The rearrangement combines TRBV2 with TRBJ1-3, with TRBD1 perhaps the D gene, on 6 matching bases. The TCR originated in a woman in her thirties or forties in good health and CMV-seropositive. The CDR3 amino acid sequence is: CASSPRTVIGNTIYF. Read as DNA, the sequence is TGTGCCAGCAGTCCTAGGACAGTTATTGGAAACACCATATATTTT. This CDR3, with the reference TRBV2 and TRBJ1-3 proteins standing in past its ends, gives the full variable domain EPEVTQTPSHQVTQMGQEVILRCVPISNHLYFYWYRQILGQKVEFLVSFYNNEISEKSEIFDDQFSVERPDGSNFTLKIRSTKLEDSAMYFCASSPRTVIGNTIYFGEGSWLTVV.